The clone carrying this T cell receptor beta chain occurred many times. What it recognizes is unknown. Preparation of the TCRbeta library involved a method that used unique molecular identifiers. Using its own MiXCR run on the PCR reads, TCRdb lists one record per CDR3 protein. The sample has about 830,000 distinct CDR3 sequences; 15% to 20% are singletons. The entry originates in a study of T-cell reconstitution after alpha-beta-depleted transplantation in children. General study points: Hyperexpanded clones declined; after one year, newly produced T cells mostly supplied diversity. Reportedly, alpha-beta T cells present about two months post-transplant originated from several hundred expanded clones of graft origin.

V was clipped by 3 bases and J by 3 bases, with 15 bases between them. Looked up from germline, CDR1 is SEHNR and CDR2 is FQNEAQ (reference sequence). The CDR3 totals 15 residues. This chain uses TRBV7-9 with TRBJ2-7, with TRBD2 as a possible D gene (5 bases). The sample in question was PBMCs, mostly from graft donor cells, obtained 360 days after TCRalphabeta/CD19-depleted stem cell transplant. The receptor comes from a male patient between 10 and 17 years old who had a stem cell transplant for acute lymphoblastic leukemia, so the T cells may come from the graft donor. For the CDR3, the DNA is TGTGCCAGCAGCTTCGCAGGACGGGGTAACTACGAGCAGTACTTC. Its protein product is CASSFAGRGNYEQYF.